The 22 T cell receptor beta chains in this list originate from one sample, sequenced in a study of CD8 T cells in Susac syndrome. When the RNA was reverse transcribed, random hexamers were used with an input of roughly 0.5 to 1 ug. TCRdb reprocessed the immunoSEQ multiplex PCR reads via MiXCR and lists one record per CDR3 protein. The sample comprises 150,000 to 200,000 distinct CDR3 sequences, 91% of which are singletons, and around 0.085% rests with the top ten. The sample taken for sequencing was CD4+ T cells from PBMCs. These receptor sequences come from a human donor with Susac syndrome.

This clonotype turned up a few times. The gene calls are TRBV11-2 and TRBJ1-1; TRBD1 agrees at 8 bases. CDR3 length equals 14 residues. V was clipped by 4 bases and J by 4 bases; unmatched bases: 5. From germline, CDR1 is SGHAT and CDR2 FQNNGV. CDR3 region: CASSSEQGVTEAFF. CDR3 in DNA: TGTGCCAGCAGCTCGGAACAGGGGGTCACTGAAGCTTTCTTT. The full variable domain, in which reference TRBV11-2 and TRBJ1-1 provide the parts outside the CDR3, is EAGVAQSPRYKIIEKRQSVAFWCNPISGHATLYWYQQILGQGPKLLIQFQNNGVVDDSQLPKDRFSAERLKGVDSTLKIQPAKLEDSAVYLCASSSEQGVTEAFFGQGTRLTVV.

This chain connects TRBV9 to TRBJ2-1; 7 bases match TRBD2. CDR1 SGDLS and CDR2 YYNGEE come from the germline V gene. The CDR3 is 14 amino acids. V was clipped by 10 bases and J by 8 bases; unmatched bases: 15. Here the CDR3 DNA reads TGTGCCCTTACCGTAGCTAGCGGCGCGGATGAGCAGTTCTTC. Its translation: CALTVASGADEQFF.

The V and J genes are TRBV20-1 and TRBJ2-7, with a possible D match to TRBD1 (6 bases). CDR1 DFQATT and CDR2 SNEGSKA come from the germline V gene (reference sequence). Trimming left V 6 bases short and J 0 bases short, with 15 bases between. The CDR3 sequence is 14 residues long. The CDR3 sequence: CSATEDSDSYEQYF. The CDR3 nucleotides are TGCAGTGCGACTGAGGACAGCGACTCCTACGAGCAGTACTTC.

V and J are TRBV3-1 and TRBJ2-1; 10 positions match TRBD1. The germline V gene has CDR1 LGHDT and CDR2 YNNKEL (reference sequence). J lost 8 bases, V lost 0 bases, and 1 base had no gene match. The CDR3 extends over 14 amino acids. CDR3 region: CASSQEGQGHEQFF. The DNA for the CDR3 is TGTGCCAGCAGCCAAGAGGGACAGGGGCATGAGCAGTTCTTC.

The chain combines TRBV15 with TRBJ2-7; TRBD2 is a possible D gene (6 bases). Between the trimmed V and J ends, which lost 1 base and 5 bases, there was a span of 15 bases. The CDR3 has 15 residues. The germline CDR1 and CDR2 sequences are LNHNV and YYDKDF (reference sequence). CDR3 DNA sequence: TGTGCCACCAGCAGAGGAGGAGGGAAACAAAACGAGCAGTACTTC. It yields the protein CATSRGGGKQNEQYF.

This clonotype was counted a single time. The gene calls are TRBV5-6 and TRBJ2-3; the match to TRBD2 covers 7 bases. CDR1 SGHDT and CDR2 YYEEEE come from the germline V gene. V lost 4 bases, J lost 1 base, and 9 bases stayed unmatched. There are 16 residues in the CDR3. This CDR3 reads CASSLAPRGGTDTQYF. DNA for the CDR3: TGTGCCAGCAGCCTGGCTCCTCGGGGGGGCACAGATACGCAGTATTTT.

The chain carries TRBV7-2 and TRBJ1-5, with 7 bases aligning to TRBD1. This CDR3 contains 13 residues. CDR1 is SGHTA, CDR2 FQGNSA, per germline. The J segment lost 5 bases and the V segment lost 6 bases, leaving 4 bases of the junction unmatched. The CDR3 sequence is CASRNDRDQPQHF. The CDR3 DNA is TGTGCCAGCAGGAACGACAGGGATCAGCCCCAGCATTTT.

This rearrangement joins TRBV10-3 to TRBJ2-7; 10 nucleotides line up with TRBD1. The germline CDR1 and CDR2 sequences are ENHRY and SYGVKD. This CDR3 has 12 residues. The J segment lost 6 bases and the V segment lost 6 bases, leaving 2 bases of the junction unmatched. The CDR3 coding sequence is TGTGCCATCAGGGGGGACAGGGGCGAGCAGTACTTC. This translates into CAIRGDRGEQYF.

The chain combines TRBV5-1 with TRBJ1-2, with no clear D. The CDR3 loop spans 15 amino acids. V was clipped by 0 bases and J by 2 bases, with 11 bases between them. The germline V gene encodes CDR1 SGHRS and CDR2 YFSETQ. CDR3 residues: CASSLAGKQNYGYTF. In DNA form, the CDR3 reads TGCGCCAGCAGCTTGGCCGGGAAACAAAACTATGGCTACACCTTC.

This clonotype was seen once. The chain joins TRBV4-2 to TRBJ2-7; 10 bases are a match to TRBD1. CDR1 and CDR2 (germline): LGHNA, YNFKEQ. The CDR3 spans 16 residues. The V and J ends lost 0 bases and 3 bases, in that order; junction bases with no gene match: 5. Here the CDR3 reads CASSQDGGDRGYEQYF. Written as DNA, the CDR3 is TGTGCCAGCAGCCAAGACGGGGGGGACAGGGGCTACGAGCAGTACTTC.

This rearrangement joins TRBV14 to TRBJ1-2, with TRBD1 matching 7 bases. This CDR3 region has 15 residues. J gave up 2 bases and V 0 bases, and 3 bases lay outside the gene matches. The germline gives CDR1 SGHDN, CDR2 FVKESK. As DNA, the CDR3 is TGTGCCAGCAGCCAAGACCCACAGGGGAACTATGGCTACACCTTC. This codes for CASSQDPQGNYGYTF.

V and J are TRBV10-3 and TRBJ2-7, with D hard to call. CDR1 is ENHRY, CDR2 SYGVKD, per germline. The CDR3 consists of 14 residues. Trimming cost V 0 bases and J 2 bases, with 8 bases left between them. The CDR3 sequence: CAISESSLTYEQYF. For the CDR3, the DNA is TGTGCCATCAGTGAGTCGTCCCTTACCTACGAGCAGTACTTC.

V usage is TRBV5-1 and J usage is TRBJ2-2; 12 bases map to TRBD2. The length of the CDR3 is 16 residues. Germline CDR1 reads SGHRS; CDR2 reads YFSETQ. V dropped 4 bases and J dropped 3; count of bases not matched to a gene: 4. The CDR3 here is CASSDTSGGHTGELFF. The CDR3 DNA reads TGCGCCAGCAGCGATACTAGCGGGGGGCACACCGGGGAGCTGTTTTTT.

V usage is TRBV30 and J usage is TRBJ2-5, with 7 bases aligning to TRBD2. J was trimmed by 5 bases and V by 1 base; bases with no gene match: 16. Germline V lookup: CDR1 GTSNPN, CDR2 SVGIG (reference sequence). The CDR3 loop spans 17 amino acids. The CDR3 coding sequence is TGTGCCTGGAGTGCGATCCGGGATCGGGAGGTTGGGGAGACCCAGTACTTC. It specifies CAWSAIRDREVGETQYF. Full variable domain (outside the CDR3, taken from reference TRBV30 and TRBJ2-5): SQTIHQWPATLVQPVGSPLSLECTVEGTSNPNLYWYRQAAGRGLQLLFYSVGIGQISSEVPQNLSASRPQDRQFILSSKKLLLSDSGFYLCAWSAIRDREVGETQYFGPGTRLLVL.

This clonotype has just one count. The chain carries TRBV6-2 or TRBV6-3 and TRBJ2-6; D tentatively fits TRBD1 or TRBD2 (5 bases each). V lost 2 bases to trimming and J lost 6 bases, with 11 bases between them. This CDR3 is built from 15 residues. CDR1 and CDR2 from the germline V gene are MNHEY and SVGEGT. The CDR3 sequence is CASSYGLGEANVLTF. Here the CDR3 DNA reads TGTGCCAGCAGTTACGGCCTGGGGGAGGCCAACGTCCTGACTTTC.

The V gene is TRBV20-1, the J gene TRBJ2-3; D remains ambiguous. The CDR3 covers 14 residues. Germline V gene lookup returns CDR1 DFQATT and CDR2 SNEGSKA (reference sequence). Trimming removed 5 bases from V and 2 bases from J, with 14 bases in between. CDR3 in amino acids: CSAPGLRSTDTQYF. The CDR3 coding sequence is TGCAGTGCTCCTGGCCTTCGATCCACAGATACGCAGTATTTT.

This clonotype was detected only a few times. This chain uses TRBV6-5 with TRBJ1-5, with D unresolved. The CDR3 has 14 residues. Per the germline V gene, CDR1 is MNHEY and CDR2 is SVGAGI. Trimming left V 2 bases short and J 3 bases short, with 8 bases between. DNA of the CDR3: TGTGCCAGCAGTTACGTGGAGAACAATCAGCCCCAGCATTTT. Translated: CASSYVENNQPQHF.

This clonotype appeared once. This chain joins TRBV28 and TRBJ1-5, with a weak D call TRBD1 (5 bases). The CDR3 loop spans 15 amino acids. Looked up from germline, CDR1 is MDHEN and CDR2 is SYDVKM. Trimming took off 5 bases at V and 4 bases at J, with 15 bases between the two ends. CDR3 in amino acids: CASSNRKGVNQPQHF. CDR3 DNA: TGTGCCAGCAGTAACAGGAAAGGAGTTAATCAGCCCCAGCATTTT.

The V gene is TRBV24-1, the J gene TRBJ2-7; 7 nucleotides match TRBD2. J lost 4 bases, V lost 8 bases, and 4 bases had no gene match. This CDR3 region has 12 residues. Germline V gene lookup returns CDR1 KGHDR and CDR2 SFDVKD. CDR3 region: CATKRGGYEQYF. CDR3 nucleotides: TGTGCCACCAAGCGGGGTGGATACGAGCAGTACTTC.

CDR3 region: CASSVHSGGDGGDTQYF. The CDR3 DNA reads as TGTGCCAGCAGCGTCCATAGCGGGGGGGATGGGGGAGATACGCAGTATTTT. This sequence joins TRBV9 and TRBJ2-3, with TRBD2 matching over 11 bases. After removal of 2 bases from V and 5 bases from J, the junction contained 10 bases not matched to a gene. The CDR3 sequence is 17 residues long. The germline gives CDR1 SGDLS, CDR2 YYNGEE.

The chain joins TRBV3-1 to TRBJ2-7; D is uncertain. This CDR3 has 12 residues. Looked up from germline, CDR1 is LGHDT and CDR2 is YNNKEL (reference sequence). V gave up 1 base and J gave up 3 bases, with 4 bases separating them. CDR3 region: CASSQVVYEQYF. The CDR3, as DNA: TGTGCCAGCAGCCAAGTTGTCTACGAGCAGTACTTC.

CDR3 region: CASKGEYGYTF. The CDR3 DNA sequence: TGCGCCAGCAAAGGGGAATATGGCTACACCTTC. The chain uses TRBV5-1 and TRBJ1-2, with a possible D match to TRBD1 (5 bases). Trimming pared 6 bases from V and 5 bases from J, leaving 8 bases between. The CDR3 totals 11 residues. In germline, CDR1 is SGHRS, CDR2 YFSETQ.